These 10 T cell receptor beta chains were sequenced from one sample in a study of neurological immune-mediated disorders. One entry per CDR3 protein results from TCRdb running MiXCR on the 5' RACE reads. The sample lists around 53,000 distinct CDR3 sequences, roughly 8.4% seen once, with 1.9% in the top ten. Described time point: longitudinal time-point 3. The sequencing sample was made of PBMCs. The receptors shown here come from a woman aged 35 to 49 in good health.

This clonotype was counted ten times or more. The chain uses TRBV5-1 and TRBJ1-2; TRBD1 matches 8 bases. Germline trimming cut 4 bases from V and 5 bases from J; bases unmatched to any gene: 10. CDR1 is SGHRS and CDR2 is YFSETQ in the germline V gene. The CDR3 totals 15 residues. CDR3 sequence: CASSAEGQGHYGYTF. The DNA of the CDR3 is TGCGCCAGCAGCGCGGAAGGACAGGGCCATTATGGCTACACCTTC.

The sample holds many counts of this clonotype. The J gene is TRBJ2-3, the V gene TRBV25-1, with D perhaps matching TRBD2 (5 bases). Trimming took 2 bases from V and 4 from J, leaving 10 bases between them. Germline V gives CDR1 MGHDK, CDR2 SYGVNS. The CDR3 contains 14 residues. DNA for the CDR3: TGTGCCAGCAGTGAAGGTAGAGGGCCAGATACGCAGTATTTT. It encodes CASSEGRGPDTQYF.

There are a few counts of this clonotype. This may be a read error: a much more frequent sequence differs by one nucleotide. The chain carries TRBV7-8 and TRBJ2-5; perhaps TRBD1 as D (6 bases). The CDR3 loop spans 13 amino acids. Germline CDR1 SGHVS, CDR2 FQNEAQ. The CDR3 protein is CVVSGRGQETQYF. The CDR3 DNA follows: TGTGTCGTTTCGGGCAGGGGCCAAGAGACCCAGTACTTC.

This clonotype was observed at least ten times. This CDR3 is CATSRYGGANTEAFF. The CDR3 DNA sequence: TGTGCCACCAGCAGATACGGGGGCGCGAACACTGAAGCTTTCTTT. V gene TRBV15 combines with J gene TRBJ1-1; D might be TRBD1 (6 bases). Germline V gene sequence: CDR1 LNHNV, CDR2 YYDKDF (reference sequence). The V end was cut by 2 bases, the J end by 1 base, with 11 bases between. The CDR3 is made up of 15 amino acids.

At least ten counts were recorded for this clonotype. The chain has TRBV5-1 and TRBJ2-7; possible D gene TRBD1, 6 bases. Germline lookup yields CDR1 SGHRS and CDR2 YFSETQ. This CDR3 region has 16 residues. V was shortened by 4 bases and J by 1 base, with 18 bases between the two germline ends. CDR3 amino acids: CASSRDGGGTSYEQYF. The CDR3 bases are TGCGCCAGCAGCCGGGACGGTGGGGGCACTTCCTACGAGCAGTACTTC.

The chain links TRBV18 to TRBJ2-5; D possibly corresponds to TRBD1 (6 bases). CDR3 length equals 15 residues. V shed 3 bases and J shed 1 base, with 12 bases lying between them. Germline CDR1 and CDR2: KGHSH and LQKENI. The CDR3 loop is CASSPGQYFQETQYF. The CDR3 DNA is TGTGCCAGCTCACCCGGACAGTACTTCCAAGAGACCCAGTACTTC.

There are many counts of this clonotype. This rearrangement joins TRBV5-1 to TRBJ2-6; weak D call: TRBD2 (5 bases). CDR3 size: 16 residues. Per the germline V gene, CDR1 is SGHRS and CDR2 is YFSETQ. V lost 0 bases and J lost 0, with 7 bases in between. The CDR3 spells CASSLAGSSGANVLTF. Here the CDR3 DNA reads TGCGCCAGCAGCTTGGCGGGGAGCTCTGGGGCCAACGTCCTGACTTTC. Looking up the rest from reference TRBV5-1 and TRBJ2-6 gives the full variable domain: KAGVTQTPRYLIKTRGQQVTLSCSPISGHRSVSWYQQTPGQGLQFLFEYFSETQRNKGNFPGRFSGRQFSNSRSEMNVSTLELGDSALYLCASSLAGSSGANVLTFGAGSRLTVL.

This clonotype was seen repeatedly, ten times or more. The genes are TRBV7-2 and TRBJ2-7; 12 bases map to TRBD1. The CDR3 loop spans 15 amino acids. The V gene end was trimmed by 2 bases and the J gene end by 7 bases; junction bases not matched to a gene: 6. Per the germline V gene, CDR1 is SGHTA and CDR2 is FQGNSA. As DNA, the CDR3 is TGTGCCAGCAGCTTAATGGGACAGGGGGCTGGAGAGCAGTACTTC. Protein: CASSLMGQGAGEQYF.

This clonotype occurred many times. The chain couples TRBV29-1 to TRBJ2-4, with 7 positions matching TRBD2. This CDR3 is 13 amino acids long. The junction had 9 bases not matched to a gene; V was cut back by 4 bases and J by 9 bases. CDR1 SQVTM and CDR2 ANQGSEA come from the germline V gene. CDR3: CSVGDGTTGIQYF. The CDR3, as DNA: TGCAGCGTTGGAGACGGGACTACCGGCATTCAGTACTTC.

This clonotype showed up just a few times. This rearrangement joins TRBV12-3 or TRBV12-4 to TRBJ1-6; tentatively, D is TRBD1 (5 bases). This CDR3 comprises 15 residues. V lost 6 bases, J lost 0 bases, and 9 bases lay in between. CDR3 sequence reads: CASRGGTSYNSPLHF. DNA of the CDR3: TGTGCCAGCAGAGGAGGGACCTCCTATAATTCACCCCTCCACTTT.